The next 15 T cell receptor beta chains were all read from a single sample in a study of blood T cell repertoires in COVID-19. Libraries were prepared by immunoSEQ multiplex PCR; TCRdb keeps only in-frame clonotypes and omits some of them. The repertoire holds around 100,000 clones, around 84% seen once, with 13% in the top ten. The sample consisted of peripheral blood. The receptors come from a human donor in a cohort sampled during active COVID-19.

This chain uses TRBV6-5 with TRBJ1-2; D is ambiguous. From germline, CDR1 is MNHEY and CDR2 SVGAGI. Between the trimmed V and J ends, which lost 5 bases and 2 bases, there was a span of 12 bases. The CDR3 contains 14 residues. CDR3 loop: CASSRHGENYGYTF. CDR3 coding DNA: TGTGCCAGCAGTAGACACGGCGAGAACTATGGCTACACCTTC.

The sample holds one count of this clone. The chain employs TRBV5-4 and TRBJ1-2, with 9 nucleotides matching TRBD1. The CDR3 runs 13 residues. Looked up from germline, CDR1 is SGHNT and CDR2 is YYREEE (reference sequence). V dropped 4 bases and J dropped 4; count of bases not matched to a gene: 2. CDR3 region: CASSRTGVYGYTF. In nucleotides, the CDR3 is TGTGCCAGCAGCAGGACAGGGGTCTATGGCTACACCTTC.

The chain has TRBV6-5 and TRBJ2-5; TRBD1 agrees at 11 bases. Germline V CDR1 and CDR2: MNHEY, SVGAGI. Germline trimming cut 6 bases from V and 4 bases from J; bases unmatched to any gene: 4. The CDR3 contains 14 residues. The DNA for the CDR3 is TGTGCCAGCAGCCGGGACAGGGGGACAGAGACCCAGTACTTC. As protein: CASSRDRGTETQYF.

This clone was recorded once. The V and J genes are TRBV29-1 and TRBJ2-3; 10 nucleotides match TRBD1. The junction had 4 bases not matched to a gene; V was cut back by 7 bases and J by 3 bases. This CDR3 region has 13 residues. Germline lookup yields CDR1 SQVTM and CDR2 ANQGSEA. CDR3 protein: CSADRGPTDTQYF. The CDR3 coding sequence is TGCAGCGCAGACAGGGGGCCGACAGATACGCAGTATTTT.

The chain combines TRBV5-4 with TRBJ2-4, with 8 bases that match TRBD1. The CDR3 loop spans 16 amino acids. The V gene's germline CDR1 is SGHNT and CDR2 YYREEE (reference sequence). Unmatched junction bases numbered 5, after V lost 3 bases and J lost 0 bases. CDR3 DNA sequence: TGTGCCAGCAGCTCCGCAGGGGGCCTAGCCAAAAACATTCAGTACTTC. Translation gives CASSSAGGLAKNIQYF.

V usage is TRBV5-6 and J usage is TRBJ1-5, with 11 nucleotides matching TRBD1. Unmatched junction bases numbered 10, after V lost 4 bases and J lost 4 bases. Germline CDR1 is SGHDT and CDR2 is YYEEEE. This CDR3 has 17 amino acids. The CDR3 DNA is TGTGCCAGCAGCCGGGACAGGGGGGGACGGGGGAATCAGCCCCAGCATTTT. Protein product: CASSRDRGGRGNQPQHF.

The J gene is TRBJ1-1, the V gene TRBV5-1; a possible D gene is TRBD1 (6 bases). The CDR3 has 14 amino acids. Germline V CDR1 and CDR2: SGHRS, YFSETQ. The V end lost 4 bases, the J end lost 6 bases, and 16 bases lay between the germline ends. The CDR3 DNA follows: TGCGCCAGCAGCCCCACCCCAGGGGCCCCTGAAGCTTTCTTT. Amino acids: CASSPTPGAPEAFF.

The chain recombines TRBV5-5 with TRBJ2-1; TRBD1 is a possible D gene (6 bases). Looked up from germline, CDR1 is SGHKS and CDR2 is YYEKEE (reference sequence). V was cut by 4 bases and J by 1 base, with 9 bases left in between. The CDR3 runs to 14 residues. As DNA, the CDR3 is TGTGCCAGCAGCATCGGACAGTCCTACAATGAGCAGTTCTTC. This encodes CASSIGQSYNEQFF. Combining the CDR3 with reference TRBV5-5 and TRBJ2-1 gives the whole variable domain DAGVTQSPTHLIKTRGQQVTLRCSPISGHKSVSWYQQVLGQGPQFIFQYYEKEERGRGNFPDRFSARQFPNYSSELNVNALLLGDSALYLCASSIGQSYNEQFFGPGTRLTVL.

This chain links TRBV30 with TRBJ2-4, with 10 nucleotides matching TRBD2. The V segment lost 2 bases and the J segment 8 bases; nucleotides outside the gene matches: 6. The length of the CDR3 is 14 residues. Germline CDR1 reads GTSNPN; CDR2 reads SVGIG (reference sequence). The CDR3 DNA reads as TGTGCCTGGAGTAAGAGCGGGGGGGCCTACATTCAGTACTTC. It encodes CAWSKSGGAYIQYF. The full variable domain, in which reference TRBV30 and TRBJ2-4 provide the parts outside the CDR3, is SQTIHQWPATLVQPVGSPLSLECTVEGTSNPNLYWYRQAAGRGLQLLFYSVGIGQISSEVPQNLSASRPQDRQFILSSKKLLLSDSGFYLCAWSKSGGAYIQYFGAGTRLSVL.

This chain links TRBV9 with TRBJ2-3; 8 bases align to TRBD1. The CDR3 is made up of 15 amino acids. V gave up 4 bases and J gave up 0 bases; unmatched junction bases: 4. Looked up from germline, CDR1 is SGDLS and CDR2 is YYNGEE. The CDR3 region has the DNA TGTGCCAGCAGCCCCCGGACAGGGAGCACAGATACGCAGTATTTT. Translated, it gives CASSPRTGSTDTQYF.

The chain links TRBV7-2 to TRBJ2-5, with D possibly being TRBD1 (6 bases). The CDR3 is made up of 14 amino acids. Trimming removed 3 bases at V and 5 bases at J, with 13 bases between. CDR1 is SGHTA, CDR2 FQGNSA, per germline. Written as DNA, the CDR3 is TGTGCCAGCAGCTTCTTAACAGGGCTTGAGACCCAGTACTTC. Protein product: CASSFLTGLETQYF.

This chain uses TRBV4-3 with TRBJ1-2, with 8 positions matching TRBD1. The V gene end was trimmed by 0 bases and the J gene end by 4 bases; junction bases not matched to a gene: 4. The germline gives CDR1 LGHNA, CDR2 YSLEER. The length of the CDR3 is 15 residues. For the CDR3, the DNA is TGCGCCAGCAGCCAAGACAGGGGGCCAGGCTATGGCTACACCTTC. It codes for CASSQDRGPGYGYTF.

The genes are TRBV9 and TRBJ2-2; TRBD2 might be the D (7 bases). With 0 bases removed from V and 2 bases from J, the gap between germline ends came to 11 bases. Per germline, CDR1 SGDLS and CDR2 YYNGEE. This CDR3 spans 16 amino acids. This CDR3 reads CASSVGRGRNTGELFF. The CDR3 DNA is TGTGCCAGCAGCGTAGGGCGGGGGCGCAACACCGGGGAGCTGTTTTTT.

J is TRBJ2-2 and V is TRBV24-1; a weak D match, TRBD1 (6 bases). Germline loops: CDR1 KGHDR, CDR2 SFDVKD. The CDR3 loop spans 14 amino acids. The V and J ends lost 7 bases and 4 bases respectively, with 12 bases between them. The CDR3 DNA sequence: TGTGCCACCAGAAACAGGGCTAGCACCGGGGAGCTGTTTTTT. Translating it yields CATRNRASTGELFF.

The rearrangement uses TRBV2 and TRBJ1-5, with TRBD1 as a possible D gene (5 bases). Germline V gives CDR1 SNHLY, CDR2 FYNNEI. V was trimmed by 8 bases and J by 6 bases, leaving 11 bases between them. The CDR3 has 12 amino acids. CDR3 sequence: CASSRVTQPQHF. CDR3 nucleotide sequence: TGTGCCAGCTCCAGGGTTACTCAGCCCCAGCATTTT.